The sequence of this T cell receptor (beta chain) was determined in a study of CD8 T cells in ankylosing spondylitis. It was by quantitative 5'-RACE with molecular barcodes that TCR beta libraries were made. Each CDR3 protein gets one entry after TCRdb re-called the 5' RACE reads with MiXCR. The data show about 340,000 distinct CDR3 sequences, with 20% to 25% seen just once and roughly 13% held by the top ten. The germline V and J ends were trimmed by 2 bases and 7 bases, with 21 bases remaining between them. This CDR3 comprises 17 residues. Overall study findings and caveats: A CD8+ phenotype characterized the disease-linked clones, which were relatively rare in peripheral blood. Seven or eight highly homologous variants formed a TCR beta motif that appeared characteristic of ankylosing spondylitis blood. Reportedly, disease-linked clones are significantly enriched in ankylosing spondylitis patients' matched synovial fluid.

Of note for this clonotype: Its antigen is still unknown.

Sequenced input: blood, either unsorted or a sorted T cell fraction (not recorded which). This sequence was found in a male donor with ankylosing spondylitis or in good health (not recorded which). The chain employs TRBV12-3 or TRBV12-4 and TRBJ2-1, with D perhaps matching TRBD1 or TRBD2 (5 bases each). This CDR3 is CASSLMANSDSLNEQFF. In DNA form, the CDR3 reads TGTGCCAGCAGTTTAATGGCAAATAGCGACAGCCTTAATGAGCAGTTCTTC.